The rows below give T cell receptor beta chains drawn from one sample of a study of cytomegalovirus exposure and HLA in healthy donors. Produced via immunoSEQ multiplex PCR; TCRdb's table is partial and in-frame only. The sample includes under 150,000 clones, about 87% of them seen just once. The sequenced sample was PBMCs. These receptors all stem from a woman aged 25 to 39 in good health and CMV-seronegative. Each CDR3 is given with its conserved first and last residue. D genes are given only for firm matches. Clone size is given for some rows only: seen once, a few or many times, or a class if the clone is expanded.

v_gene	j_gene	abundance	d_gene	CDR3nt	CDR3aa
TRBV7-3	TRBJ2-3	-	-	TGTGCCAGCAGTCCCTTTGCACGAGGTAGCACAGATACGCAGTATTTT	CASSPFARGSTDTQYF
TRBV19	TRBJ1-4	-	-	TGTGCCAGTAGTATGGGGGGATTTGGCGAAAAACTGTTTTTT	CASSMGGFGEKLFF
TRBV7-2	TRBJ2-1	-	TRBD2	TGTGCCAGCAGCTTAGCCGGGACTAGGAATGAGCAGTTCTTC	CASSLAGTRNEQFF
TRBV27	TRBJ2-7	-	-	TGTGCCAGCAGGATACAGCCAGGGGTCTCCTACGAGCAGTACTTC	CASRIQPGVSYEQYF
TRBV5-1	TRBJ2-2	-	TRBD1	TGCGCCAGCACCCCCTCCGGGACAGAAGCCCGTTGGGAGCTGTTTTTT	CASTPSGTEARWELFF
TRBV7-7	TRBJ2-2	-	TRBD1	TGTGCTAGCAGCCCCTTCGGACAGGTCGGCGAGCTGTTTTTT	CASSPFGQVGELFF
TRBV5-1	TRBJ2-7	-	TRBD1	TGCGCCAGCAGCCTAACAGGGGGCTACGAGCAGTACTTC	CASSLTGGYEQYF
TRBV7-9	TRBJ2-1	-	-	TGTGCCAGCAGCTCCAAGGAAAGACACGAGCAGTTCTTC	CASSSKERHEQFF
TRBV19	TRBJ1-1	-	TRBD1	TGTGCCAGTAGAATAGGGGACAGGGCGGACACTGAAGCTTTCTTT	CASRIGDRADTEAFF
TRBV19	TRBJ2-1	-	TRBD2	TGTGCCAGTAGTACCGGACTAGCCTGGAGTGGCAATGAGCAGTTCTTC	CASSTGLAWSGNEQFF
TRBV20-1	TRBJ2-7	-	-	TGCAGTGCTAGAGATTGGCTCGTGCAGTACTTC	CSARDWLVQYF
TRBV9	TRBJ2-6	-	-	TGTGCCAGCAGCCCCACTGGGCAGTCGCTCTGGGCCAACGTCCTGACTTTC	CASSPTGQSLWANVLTF
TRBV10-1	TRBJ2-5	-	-	TGCGCCAGCGGATCCTTGGCGGGGGCGCTAGTTCAAGAGACCCAGTACTTC	CASGSLAGALVQETQYF
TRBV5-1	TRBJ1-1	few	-	TGCGCCAGCAGCCACTCAAACACTGAAGCTTTCTTT	CASSHSNTEAFF
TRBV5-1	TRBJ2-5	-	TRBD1	TGCGCCAGCAGCTTGATGTTGGGACAGGGGGTCGGGGAGACCCAGTACTTC	CASSLMLGQGVGETQYF
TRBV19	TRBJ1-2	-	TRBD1	TGTGCCAGTAGTTTTTACCGGACAGGGGGCAACTATGGCTACACCTTC	CASSFYRTGGNYGYTF
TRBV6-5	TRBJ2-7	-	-	TGTGCCAGCAGTTATGGCAACTCCTACGAGCAGTACTTC	CASSYGNSYEQYF
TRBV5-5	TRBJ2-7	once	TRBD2	TGTGCCAGCAGCCTGACAGAGATAAGCGGGAGGCACCAAACCTACGAGCAGTACTTC	CASSLTEISGRHQTYEQYF
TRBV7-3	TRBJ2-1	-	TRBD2	TGTGCCAGCAGCTTAGGGCTAGCGGGGCACAATGAGCAGTTCTTC	CASSLGLAGHNEQFF
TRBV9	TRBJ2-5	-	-	TGTGCCAGCAGCGCCGCCTACGGACTGGAAAAAGAGACCCAGTACTTC	CASSAAYGLEKETQYF
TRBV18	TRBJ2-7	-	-	TGTGCCAGCTCACCACCGCTTACGGGCGAGCAGTACTTC	CASSPPLTGEQYF
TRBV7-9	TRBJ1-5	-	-	TGTTCCAGCAGTTTGGCCGATCAGCCCCAGCATTTT	CSSSLADQPQHF
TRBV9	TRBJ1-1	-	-	TGTGCCAGCAGCCCCTCAAAGTTCTATGTCACTGAAGCTTTCTTT	CASSPSKFYVTEAFF
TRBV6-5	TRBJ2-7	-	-	TGTGCCAGCAGCTCCGGGGTCGGGAGAGAGCAGTACTTC	CASSSGVGREQYF
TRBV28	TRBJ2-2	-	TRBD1	TGTGCCAGCAGTTTATTCGGACAGGCCAACGGCGCCGGGGAGCTGTTTTTT	CASSLFGQANGAGELFF
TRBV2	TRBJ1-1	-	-	TGTGCCAGCAGGTCAGGACTCGACACTGAAGCTTTCTTT	CASRSGLDTEAFF
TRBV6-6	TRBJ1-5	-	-	TGTGCCAGCACCGTACAGGGTTTTAGCAATCAGCCCCAGCATTTT	CASTVQGFSNQPQHF
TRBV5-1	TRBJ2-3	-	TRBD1	TGCGCCAGCATAGGACAGGGTTATCCCACAGATACGCAGTATTTT	CASIGQGYPTDTQYF
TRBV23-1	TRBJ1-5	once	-	TGCGCCAGCAGTCAATCGACGGAGAATAGCAATCAGCCCCAGCATTTT	CASSQSTENSNQPQHF
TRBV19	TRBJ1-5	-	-	TGTGCCAGTCAAGGGGGAAGGGCAGAGTATAGCAATCAGCCCCAGCATTTT	CASQGGRAEYSNQPQHF
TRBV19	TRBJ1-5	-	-	TGTGCCAGTAGTATCGGCAGGGCGGGAGGTCCCCAGCATTTT	CASSIGRAGGPQHF
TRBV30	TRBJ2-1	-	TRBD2	TGTGCCTGGAACGGGGGGGGGCCCTACAATGAGCAGTTCTTC	CAWNGGGPYNEQFF
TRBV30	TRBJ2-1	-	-	TGTGCCTGGAGTGTACGCGGCGCCGCTGATGAGCAGTTCTTC	CAWSVRGAADEQFF
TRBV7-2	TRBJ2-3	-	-	TGTGCCAGCAGCATCGGAGATACGCAGTATTTT	CASSIGDTQYF
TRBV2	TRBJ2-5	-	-	TGTGCCAGCGGATTTAGCGGAGACGCTCAAGAGACCCAGTACTTC	CASGFSGDAQETQYF
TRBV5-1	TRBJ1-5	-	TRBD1	TGCGCCAGCAGCCTAGGGGAACAGGGGCGGAGCAATCAGCCCCAGCATTTT	CASSLGEQGRSNQPQHF
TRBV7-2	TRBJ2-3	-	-	TGTGCCAGCAGCTTTTGGCCTTACACAGATACGCAGTATTTT	CASSFWPYTDTQYF
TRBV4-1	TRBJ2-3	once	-	TGCGCCAGCAGCCTTGTAGCGCTGATCACCACAGATACGCAGTATTTT	CASSLVALITTDTQYF
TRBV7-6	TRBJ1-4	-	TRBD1	TGTGCCAGCAGCTTAGAGGGTTACAGGGGGACGACTAATGAAAAACTGTTTTTT	CASSLEGYRGTTNEKLFF
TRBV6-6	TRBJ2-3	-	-	TGTGCCAGCAGTTACTTCGACAGAACAGATACGCAGTATTTT	CASSYFDRTDTQYF
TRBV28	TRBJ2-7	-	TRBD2	TGTGCCAGCAGTTCCCTCGCCACCGGGACTAGAGGGGAGCAGTACTTC	CASSSLATGTRGEQYF
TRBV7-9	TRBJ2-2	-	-	TGTGCCAGCAGGGCGGGCACCGGGGAGCTGTTTTTT	CASRAGTGELFF
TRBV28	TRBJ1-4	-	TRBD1	TGTGCCAGCAGCCGAACGGGACAGGGGACGCGGCCCTTTGAAAAACTGTTTTTT	CASSRTGQGTRPFEKLFF
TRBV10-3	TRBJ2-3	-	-	TGTGCCATCAGTGACAGGGAGGTTGCAGATACGCAGTATTTT	CAISDREVADTQYF
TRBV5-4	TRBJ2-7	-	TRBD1	TGTGCCAGCAGCCCCCCGGGACAGGGGGTCTACGAGCAGTACTTC	CASSPPGQGVYEQYF
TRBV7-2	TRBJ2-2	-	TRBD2	TGTGCCAGCAGCTTTTCTAGCGGGAACACCGGGGAGCTGTTTTTT	CASSFSSGNTGELFF
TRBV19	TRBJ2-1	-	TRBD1	TGTGCCAGTAGTTACGGGACAGGGGTGGTCAATGAGCAGTTCTTC	CASSYGTGVVNEQFF
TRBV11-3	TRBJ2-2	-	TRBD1	TGTGCCAGCAGCAAAGGGGAGACAGGGGGAACCGGGGAGCTGTTTTTT	CASSKGETGGTGELFF
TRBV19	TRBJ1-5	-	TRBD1	TGTGCCAGTAGGGGACAGGGGGCAAGCAATCAGCCCCAGCATTTT	CASRGQGASNQPQHF
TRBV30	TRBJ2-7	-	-	TGTGCACTTACGGGTTTCAGCTCCTACGAGCAGTACTTC	CALTGFSSYEQYF
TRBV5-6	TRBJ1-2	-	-	TGTGCCAGCAGCTTAATGCGGGGGGCGACAAGGGGCTACACCTTC	CASSLMRGATRGYTF
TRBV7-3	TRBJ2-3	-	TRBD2	TGTGCCAGCAGCTTTAAACCGGGAGGGAGTACAGATACGCAGTATTTT	CASSFKPGGSTDTQYF
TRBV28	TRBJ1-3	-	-	TGTGCCAGCGGGGGGGTAGTCGGTGGAAACACCATATATTTT	CASGGVVGGNTIYF